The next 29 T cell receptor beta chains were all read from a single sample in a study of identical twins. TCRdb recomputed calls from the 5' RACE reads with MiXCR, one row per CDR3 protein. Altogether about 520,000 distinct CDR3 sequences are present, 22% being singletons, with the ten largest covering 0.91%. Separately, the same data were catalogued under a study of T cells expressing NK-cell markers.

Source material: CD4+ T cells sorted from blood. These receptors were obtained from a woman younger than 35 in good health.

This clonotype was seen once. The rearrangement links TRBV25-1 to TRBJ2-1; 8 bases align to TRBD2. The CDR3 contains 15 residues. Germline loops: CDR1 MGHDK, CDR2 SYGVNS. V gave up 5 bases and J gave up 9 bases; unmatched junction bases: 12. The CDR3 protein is CASSRLAGSSSEQFF. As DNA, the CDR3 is TGTGCCAGCAGTCGGCTAGCGGGTTCTTCTAGTGAGCAGTTCTTC. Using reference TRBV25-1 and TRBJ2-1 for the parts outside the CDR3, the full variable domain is EADIYQTPRYLVIGTGKKITLECSQTMGHDKMYWYQQDPGMELHLIHYSYGVNSTEKGDLSSESTVSRIRTEHFPLTLESARPSHTSQYLCASSRLAGSSSEQFFGPGTRLTVL.

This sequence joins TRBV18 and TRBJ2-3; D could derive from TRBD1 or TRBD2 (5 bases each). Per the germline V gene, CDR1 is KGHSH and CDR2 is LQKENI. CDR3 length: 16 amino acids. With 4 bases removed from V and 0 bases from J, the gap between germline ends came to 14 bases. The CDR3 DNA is TGTGCCAGCTCACAGACGGTGGGGGACAGCACAGATACGCAGTATTTT. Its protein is CASSQTVGDSTDTQYF.

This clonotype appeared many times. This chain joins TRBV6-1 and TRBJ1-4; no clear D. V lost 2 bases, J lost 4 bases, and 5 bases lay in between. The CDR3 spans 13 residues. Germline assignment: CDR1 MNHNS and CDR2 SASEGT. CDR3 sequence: CASSESINEKLFF. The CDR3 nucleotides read TGTGCCAGCAGTGAAAGTATTAATGAAAAACTGTTTTTT.

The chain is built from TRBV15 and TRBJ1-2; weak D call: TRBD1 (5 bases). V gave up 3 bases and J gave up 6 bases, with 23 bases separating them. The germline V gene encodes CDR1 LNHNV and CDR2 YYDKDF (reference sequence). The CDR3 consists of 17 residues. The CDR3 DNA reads TGTGCCACCAGCAGGACAGAAGGAGGGATACCTAGAGATGGCTACACCTTC. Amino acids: CATSRTEGGIPRDGYTF.

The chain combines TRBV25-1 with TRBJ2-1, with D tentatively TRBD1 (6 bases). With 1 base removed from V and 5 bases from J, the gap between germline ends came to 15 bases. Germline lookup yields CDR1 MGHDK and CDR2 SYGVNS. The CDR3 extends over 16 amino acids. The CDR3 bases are TGTGCCAGCAGTGAATCCCCAGGGGTGAGTGACAATGAGCAGTTCTTC. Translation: CASSESPGVSDNEQFF.

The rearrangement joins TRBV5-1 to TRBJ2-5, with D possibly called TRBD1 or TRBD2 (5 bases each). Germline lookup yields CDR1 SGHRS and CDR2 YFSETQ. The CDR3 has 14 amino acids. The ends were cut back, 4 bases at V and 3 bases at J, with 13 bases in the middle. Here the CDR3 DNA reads TGCGCCAGCAGCCAGGGACCCACAGAAGAGACCCAGTACTTC. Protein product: CASSQGPTEETQYF.

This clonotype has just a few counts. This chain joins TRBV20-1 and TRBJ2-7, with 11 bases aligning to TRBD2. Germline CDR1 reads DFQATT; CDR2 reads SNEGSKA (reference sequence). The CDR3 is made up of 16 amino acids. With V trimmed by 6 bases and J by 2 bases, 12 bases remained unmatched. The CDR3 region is CSARATSGEPAYEQYF. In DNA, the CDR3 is TGCAGTGCGCGCGCGACTAGCGGGGAGCCGGCCTACGAGCAGTACTTC.

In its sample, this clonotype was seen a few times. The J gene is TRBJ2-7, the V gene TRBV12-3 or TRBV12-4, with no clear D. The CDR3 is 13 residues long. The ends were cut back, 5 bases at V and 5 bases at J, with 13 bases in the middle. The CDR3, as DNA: TGTGCCAGCAGTCCGAGGCGATGGAACGAGCAGTACTTC. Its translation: CASSPRRWNEQYF.

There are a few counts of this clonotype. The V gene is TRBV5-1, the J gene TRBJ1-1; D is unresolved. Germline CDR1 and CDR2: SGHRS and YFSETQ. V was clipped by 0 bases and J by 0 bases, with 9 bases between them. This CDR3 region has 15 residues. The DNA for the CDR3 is TGCGCCAGCAGCTTGGACGGAGCTATGAACACTGAAGCTTTCTTT. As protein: CASSLDGAMNTEAFF.

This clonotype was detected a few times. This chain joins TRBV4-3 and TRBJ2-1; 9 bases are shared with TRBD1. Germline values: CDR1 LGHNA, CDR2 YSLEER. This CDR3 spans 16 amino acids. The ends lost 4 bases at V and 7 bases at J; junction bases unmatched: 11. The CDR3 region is CASSLLDRGIKNEQFF. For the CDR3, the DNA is TGCGCCAGCAGCCTCCTAGACAGGGGGATCAAGAATGAGCAGTTCTTC.

The chain's CDR3 is CASSSSRGGEYNEQFF. CDR3 nucleotides: TGTGCCAGCAGCTCCTCTCGGGGGGGAGAATACAATGAGCAGTTCTTC. The chain combines TRBV9 with TRBJ2-1, with 8 bases identical to TRBD2. The germline CDR1 and CDR2 sequences are SGDLS and YYNGEE. V lost 4 bases, J lost 4 bases, and 10 bases stayed unmatched. The CDR3 is 16 amino acids.

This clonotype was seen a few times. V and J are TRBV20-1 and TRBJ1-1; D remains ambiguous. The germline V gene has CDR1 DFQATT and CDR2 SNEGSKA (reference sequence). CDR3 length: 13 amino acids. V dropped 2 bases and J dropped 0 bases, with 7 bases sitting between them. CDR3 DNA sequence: TGCAGTGCTAGAAATATCATGAACACTGAAGCTTTCTTT. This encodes CSARNIMNTEAFF.

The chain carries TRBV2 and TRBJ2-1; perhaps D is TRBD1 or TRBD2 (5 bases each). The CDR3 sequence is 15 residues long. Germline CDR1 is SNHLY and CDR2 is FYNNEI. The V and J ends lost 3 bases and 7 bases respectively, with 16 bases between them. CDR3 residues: CASSDRGLLYNEQFF. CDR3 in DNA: TGTGCCAGCAGTGATCGGGGCCTCCTTTATAATGAGCAGTTCTTC.

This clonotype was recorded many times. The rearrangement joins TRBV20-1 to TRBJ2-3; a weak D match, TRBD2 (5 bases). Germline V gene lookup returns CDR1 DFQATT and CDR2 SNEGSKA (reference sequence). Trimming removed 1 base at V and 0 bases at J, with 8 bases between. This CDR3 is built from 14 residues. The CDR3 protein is CSARVGGSTDTQYF. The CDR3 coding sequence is TGCAGTGCTAGAGTGGGCGGGAGCACAGATACGCAGTATTTT.

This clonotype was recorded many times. The CDR3 DNA reads TGTGCCAGCAGTGTCCGGGACAGCCACGGGGAGCTGTTTTTT. Protein sequence: CASSVRDSHGELFF. The V call is TRBV12-3 or TRBV12-4, the J call TRBJ2-2; TRBD1 matches 7 bases. The junction had 7 bases not matched to a gene; V was cut back by 5 bases and J by 7 bases. The CDR3 is 14 residues long.

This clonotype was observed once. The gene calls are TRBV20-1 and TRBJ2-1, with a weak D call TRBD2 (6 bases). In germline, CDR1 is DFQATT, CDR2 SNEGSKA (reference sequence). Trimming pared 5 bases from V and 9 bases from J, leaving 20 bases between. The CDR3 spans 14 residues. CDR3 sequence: CSAPGIAAEGEQFF. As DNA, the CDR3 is TGCAGTGCTCCCGGGATAGCGGCGGAAGGTGAGCAGTTCTTC.

The CDR3 loop reads CSCLQGKAGGNIQYF. CDR3 DNA: TGCAGTTGTCTCCAGGGAAAGGCAGGGGGAAACATTCAGTACTTC. This chain connects TRBV20-1 to TRBJ2-4, with 7 bases aligning to TRBD1. V trimming: 8 bases; J trimming: 6 bases; junction bases outside the gene matches: 16. The CDR3 is 15 amino acids. Germline V lookup: CDR1 DFQATT, CDR2 SNEGSKA (reference sequence).

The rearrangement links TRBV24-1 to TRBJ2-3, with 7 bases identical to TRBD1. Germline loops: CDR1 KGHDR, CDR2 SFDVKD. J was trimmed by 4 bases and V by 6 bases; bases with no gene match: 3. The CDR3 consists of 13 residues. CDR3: CATSMQGADTQYF. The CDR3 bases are TGTGCCACCAGTATGCAGGGGGCAGATACGCAGTATTTT.

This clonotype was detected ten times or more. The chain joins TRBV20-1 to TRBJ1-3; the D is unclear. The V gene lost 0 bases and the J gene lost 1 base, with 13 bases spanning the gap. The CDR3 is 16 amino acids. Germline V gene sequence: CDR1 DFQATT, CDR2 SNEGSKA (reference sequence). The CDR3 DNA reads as TGCAGTGCTAGAGATCGCCGTAGGGCTTCTGGAAACACCATATATTTT. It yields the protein CSARDRRRASGNTIYF.

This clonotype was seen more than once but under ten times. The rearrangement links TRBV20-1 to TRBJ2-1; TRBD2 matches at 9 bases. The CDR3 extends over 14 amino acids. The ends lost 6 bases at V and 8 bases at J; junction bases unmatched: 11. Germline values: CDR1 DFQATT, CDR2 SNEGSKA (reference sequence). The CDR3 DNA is TGCAGTGCCCGGCGGGGGGGGGCCAACGATGAGCAGTTCTTC. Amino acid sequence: CSARRGGANDEQFF.

CDR3 sequence reads: CASSSGTGSNQPQHF. CDR3 coding DNA: TGTGCCAGCAGCTCCGGGACAGGCAGCAATCAGCCCCAGCATTTT. This chain uses TRBV7-9 with TRBJ1-5, with 8 positions matching TRBD1. This CDR3 contains 15 residues. V lost 4 bases, J lost 1 base, and 3 bases stayed unmatched. Per germline, CDR1 SEHNR and CDR2 FQNEAQ (reference sequence). Variable domain in full (rest from reference TRBV7-9 and TRBJ1-5): DTGVSQNPRHKITKRGQNVTFRCDPISEHNRLYWYRQTLGQGPEFLTYFQNEAQLEKSRLLSDRFSAERPKGSFSTLEIQRTEQGDSAMYLCASSSGTGSNQPQHFGDGTRLSIL.

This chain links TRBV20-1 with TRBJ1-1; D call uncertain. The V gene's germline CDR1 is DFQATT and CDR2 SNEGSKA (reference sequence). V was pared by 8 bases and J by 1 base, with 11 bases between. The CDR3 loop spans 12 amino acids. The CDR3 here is CSSRRPNTEAFF. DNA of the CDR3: TGCAGTTCCCGGCGGCCGAACACTGAAGCTTTCTTT.

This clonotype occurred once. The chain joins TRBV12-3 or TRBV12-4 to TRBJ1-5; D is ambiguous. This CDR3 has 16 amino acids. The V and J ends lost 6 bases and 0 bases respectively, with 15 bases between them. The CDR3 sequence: CASSDPDGYSNQPQHF. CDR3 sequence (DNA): TGTGCCAGCAGCGATCCCGACGGTTATAGCAATCAGCCCCAGCATTTT.

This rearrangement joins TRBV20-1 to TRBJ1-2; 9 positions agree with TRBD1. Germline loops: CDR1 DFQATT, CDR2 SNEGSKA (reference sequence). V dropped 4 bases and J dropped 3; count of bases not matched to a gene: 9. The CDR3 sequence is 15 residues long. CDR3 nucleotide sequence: TGCAGTGCTAAGAGCCGAACAGGGGGCGACTATGGCTACACCTTC. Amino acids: CSAKSRTGGDYGYTF.

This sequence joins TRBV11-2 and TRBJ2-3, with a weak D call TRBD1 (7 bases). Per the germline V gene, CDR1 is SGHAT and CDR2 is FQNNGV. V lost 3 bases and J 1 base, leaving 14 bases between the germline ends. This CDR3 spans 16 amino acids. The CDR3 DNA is TGTGCCAGCAGCTTCATCTCAGGGGGGCGCACAGATACGCAGTATTTT. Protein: CASSFISGGRTDTQYF. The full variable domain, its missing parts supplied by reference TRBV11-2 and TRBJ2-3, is EAGVAQSPRYKIIEKRQSVAFWCNPISGHATLYWYQQILGQGPKLLIQFQNNGVVDDSQLPKDRFSAERLKGVDSTLKIQPAKLEDSAVYLCASSFISGGRTDTQYFGPGTRLTVL.

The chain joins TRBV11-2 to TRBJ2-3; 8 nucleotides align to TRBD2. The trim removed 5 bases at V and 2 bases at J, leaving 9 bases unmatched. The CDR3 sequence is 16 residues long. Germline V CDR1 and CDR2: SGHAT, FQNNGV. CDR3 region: CASSKRAGGVTDTQYF. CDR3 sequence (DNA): TGTGCCAGCAGCAAGCGGGCGGGGGGAGTCACAGATACGCAGTATTTT.

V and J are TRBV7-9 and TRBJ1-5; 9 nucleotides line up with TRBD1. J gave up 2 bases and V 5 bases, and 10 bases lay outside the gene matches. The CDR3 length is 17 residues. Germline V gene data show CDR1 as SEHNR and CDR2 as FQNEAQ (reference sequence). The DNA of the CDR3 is TGTGCCAGCAGCGAAGGACAGGGGTTCGTGGGCAATCAGCCCCAGCATTTT. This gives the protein CASSEGQGFVGNQPQHF. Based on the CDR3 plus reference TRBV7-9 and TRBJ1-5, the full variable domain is DTGVSQNPRHKITKRGQNVTFRCDPISEHNRLYWYRQTLGQGPEFLTYFQNEAQLEKSRLLSDRFSAERPKGSFSTLEIQRTEQGDSAMYLCASSEGQGFVGNQPQHFGDGTRLSIL.

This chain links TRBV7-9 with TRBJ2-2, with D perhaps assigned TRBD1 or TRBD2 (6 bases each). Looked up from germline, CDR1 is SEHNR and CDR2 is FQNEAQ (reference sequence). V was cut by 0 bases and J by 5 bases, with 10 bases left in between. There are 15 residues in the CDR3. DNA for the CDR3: TGTGCCAGCAGCTTAGCCAGGGGAGGAACCGGGGAGCTGTTTTTT. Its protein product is CASSLARGGTGELFF.

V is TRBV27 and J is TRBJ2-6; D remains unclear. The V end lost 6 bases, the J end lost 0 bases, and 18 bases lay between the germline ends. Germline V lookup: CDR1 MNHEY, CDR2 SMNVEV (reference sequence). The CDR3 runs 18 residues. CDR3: CASSPILFRRSGANVLTF. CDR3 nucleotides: TGTGCCAGCAGCCCGATCCTTTTTCGACGCTCTGGGGCCAACGTCCTGACTTTC.